Listed here is a single T cell receptor beta chain. This sample was taken from a study of blood T cell repertoires in COVID-19. For the study at large: From the United States, Italy and Spain came samples of acute and convalescent COVID-19. PBMCs, B-cell-depleted T cells, or T cells were the source of the cDNA or gDNA that made up the material.

Original methodology: Estimation of nucleated cell counts relied on the amplification of reference gene primers. Produced via immunoSEQ multiplex PCR; TCRdb's table is partial and in-frame only. V and J calls and clone size are as listed in that table; D and trimming were resolved from the DNA. The repertoire includes around 100,000 clones, about 90% of them detected once, and around 6.9% sits in the top ten. From germline, CDR1 is SGDLS and CDR2 YYNGEE. V gave up 3 bases and J gave up 3 bases; unmatched junction bases: 5. The CDR3 has 16 amino acids. The sequencing sample was made of peripheral blood. The origin of this receptor is a man in his thirties or forties in a cohort sampled during active COVID-19. The chain couples TRBV9 to TRBJ1-4, with TRBD1 matching 10 bases. The CDR3 DNA reads as TGTGCCAGCAGCGCCTCAGACAGGGGGCCTAATGAAAAACTGTTTTTT. Protein: CASSASDRGPNEKLFF.